One and the same sample provided the 9 T cell receptor beta chains below, sequenced in a study of blood T cell repertoires in COVID-19. Generated by immunoSEQ multiplex PCR, the TCRdb table keeps only in-frame clones and is missing some. The sample holds 250,000 to 300,000 clones, around 89% seen once. Sequencing used PBMCs or T cells enriched from blood (not recorded which). Receptor source: a man aged 35 to 55 who had recovered from COVID-19.

The chain recombines TRBV5-1 with TRBJ2-5, with 14 positions matching TRBD2. Trimming removed 7 bases from V and 0 bases from J; junction bases left unmatched: 8. The CDR3 is 17 residues long. Germline lookup yields CDR1 SGHRS and CDR2 YFSETQ. CDR3 nucleotide sequence: TGCGCCAGCTGCCGGACTAGCGGGGGGACGTACCAAGAGACCCAGTACTTC. Its translation: CASCRTSGGTYQETQYF.

This clone came up a few times. This sequence joins TRBV6-2 or TRBV6-3 and TRBJ2-1; TRBD2 matches at 16 bases. The CDR3 runs 18 residues. CDR1 and CDR2 from the germline V gene are MNHEY and SVGEGT. The trim removed 4 bases at V and 0 bases at J, leaving 3 bases unmatched. CDR3 in DNA: TGTGCCAGCAGTTGGGGACTAGCGGGGGGGTCCTCCTACAATGAGCAGTTCTTC. Residues: CASSWGLAGGSSYNEQFF.

CDR3 nucleotides: TGTGCCAGTAGGCACAGGGAATTTCACACTGAAGCTTTCTTT. As protein: CASRHREFHTEAFF. The rearrangement uses TRBV19 and TRBJ1-1, with D perhaps matching TRBD1 (6 bases). V dropped 6 bases and J dropped 3 bases, with 14 bases sitting between them. Germline values: CDR1 LNHDA, CDR2 SQIVND (reference sequence). CDR3 length: 14 amino acids. The variable domain in full, completed from reference TRBV19 and TRBJ1-1, reads DGGITQSPKYLFRKEGQNVTLSCEQNLNHDAMYWYRQDPGQGLRLIYYSQIVNDFQKGDIAEGYSVSREKKESFPLTVTSAQKNPTAFYLCASRHREFHTEAFFGQGTRLTVV.

V usage is TRBV12-5 and J usage is TRBJ1-5; 10 bases agree with TRBD1. J lost 5 bases, V lost 5 bases, and 9 bases had no gene match. Looked up from germline, CDR1 is LGHNT and CDR2 is FRNRAP. This CDR3 spans 16 amino acids. CDR3 amino acids: CASGLWTGGAHQPQHF. For the CDR3, the DNA is TGTGCTAGTGGTCTATGGACAGGGGGAGCCCATCAGCCCCAGCATTTT.

The chain combines TRBV30 with TRBJ1-6; D uncertain. V lost 0 bases and J 9 bases, leaving 9 bases between the germline ends. Germline V lookup: CDR1 GTSNPN, CDR2 SVGIG (reference sequence). CDR3 length: 13 residues. In DNA, the CDR3 is TGTGCCTGGAGTGTGGAACAGTTTTCACCCCTCCACTTT. Protein product: CAWSVEQFSPLHF.

The chain couples TRBV5-1 to TRBJ2-7; a weak D match, TRBD1 (5 bases). With 4 bases removed from V and 3 bases from J, the gap between germline ends came to 17 bases. The V gene's germline CDR1 is SGHRS and CDR2 YFSETQ. CDR3 length: 15 amino acids. The CDR3 DNA is TGCGCCAGCAGCACCGGACACTTGGGGCACTACGAGCAGTACTTC. Amino acids: CASSTGHLGHYEQYF.

The J gene is TRBJ2-7, the V gene TRBV4-2; D might be TRBD1 (5 bases). The CDR3 totals 14 residues. V was shortened by 0 bases and J by 3 bases, with 9 bases between the two germline ends. Germline V gene data show CDR1 as LGHNA and CDR2 as YNFKEQ. For the CDR3, the DNA is TGTGCCAGCAGCCAAGAATGGGGCATCTACGAGCAGTACTTC. As protein: CASSQEWGIYEQYF.

V usage is TRBV18 and J usage is TRBJ1-1, with D maybe TRBD1 (5 bases). Trimming removed 8 bases at V and 11 bases at J, with 21 bases between. The CDR3 covers 13 residues. The germline gives CDR1 KGHSH, CDR2 LQKENI. For the CDR3, the DNA is TGTGCCAGCACCGCCGCAGGGTCGATTATGGCTTTCTTT. Amino acids: CASTAAGSIMAFF.

The rearrangement uses TRBV6-5 and TRBJ1-6; D ambiguous. CDR1 is MNHEY, CDR2 SVGAGI, per germline. Trimming shortened V by 0 bases and J by 0 bases, and 6 bases separated the two germline ends. CDR3 length: 16 residues. CDR3 sequence: CASSYSLSSYNSPLHF. The CDR3 nucleotides read TGTGCCAGCAGTTACTCGTTGAGCTCCTATAATTCACCCCTCCACTTT.